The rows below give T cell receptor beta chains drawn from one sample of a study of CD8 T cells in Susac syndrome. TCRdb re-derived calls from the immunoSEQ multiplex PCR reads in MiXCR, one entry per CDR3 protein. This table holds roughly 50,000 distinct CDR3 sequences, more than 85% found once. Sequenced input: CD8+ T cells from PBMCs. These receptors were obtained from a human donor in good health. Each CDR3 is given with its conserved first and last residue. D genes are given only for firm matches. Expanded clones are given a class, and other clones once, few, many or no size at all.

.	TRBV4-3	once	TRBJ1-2	CASSQGDYSGYTF	TGCGCCAGCAGCCAAGGGGACTACAGTGGCTACACCTTC
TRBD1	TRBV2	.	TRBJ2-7	CASRRQGAYEQYF	TGTGCCAGCAGGCGACAGGGGGCTTACGAGCAGTACTTC
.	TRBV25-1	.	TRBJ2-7	CASSGPGQVRYEQYF	TGTGCCAGCAGTGGACCGGGACAAGTAAGATACGAGCAGTACTTC
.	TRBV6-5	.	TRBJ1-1	CASMSVWNTEAFF	TGTGCCAGCATGTCCGTATGGAACACTGAAGCTTTCTTT
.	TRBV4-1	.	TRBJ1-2	CASSPRTITVNYGYTF	TGCGCCAGCAGCCCACGAACCATAACAGTTAACTATGGCTACACCTTC
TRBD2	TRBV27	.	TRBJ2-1	CASSLNGGRSSYNEQFF	TGTGCCAGCAGTTTGAATGGCGGGAGGAGCTCCTACAATGAGCAGTTCTTC
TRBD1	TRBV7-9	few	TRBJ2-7	CASRPGTGTGEQYF	TGTGCCAGCAGGCCCGGGACAGGGACGGGGGAGCAGTACTTC
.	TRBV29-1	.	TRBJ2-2	CSAEGNTGELFF	TGCAGCGCCGAAGGGAACACCGGGGAGCTGTTTTTT
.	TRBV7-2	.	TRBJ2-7	CASSFGLSYEQYF	TGTGCCAGCAGCTTTGGGCTCTCCTACGAGCAGTACTTC
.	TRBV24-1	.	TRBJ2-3	CATQSADPSESTDTQYF	TGTGCCACCCAGAGTGCAGACCCCTCGGAAAGCACAGATACGCAGTATTTT
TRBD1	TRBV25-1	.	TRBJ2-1	CASSSTGASSYNEQFF	TGTGCCAGCAGCTCAACAGGGGCCAGCTCCTACAATGAGCAGTTCTTC
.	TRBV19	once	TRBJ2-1	CASRAQAASYNEQFF	TGTGCCAGTAGGGCCCAGGCGGCCTCCTACAATGAGCAGTTCTTC
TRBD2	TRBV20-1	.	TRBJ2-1	CSAKLAGEGDEQFF	TGCAGTGCTAAACTAGCGGGAGAGGGAGATGAGCAGTTCTTC
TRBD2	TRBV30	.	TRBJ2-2	CAWGVRAGGDTGELFF	TGTGCCTGGGGCGTCCGCGCGGGAGGGGACACCGGGGAGCTGTTTTTT
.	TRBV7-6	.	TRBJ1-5	CASSLSPAINQPQHF	TGTGCCAGCAGCTTATCCCCGGCCATTAATCAGCCCCAGCATTTT
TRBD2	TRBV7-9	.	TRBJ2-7	CASSLGGLAGVEQYF	TGTGCCAGCAGCTTAGGAGGACTAGCGGGAGTTGAGCAGTACTTC
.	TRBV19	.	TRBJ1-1	CASSIVQGGPEAFF	TGTGCCAGTAGTATTGTACAGGGTGGCCCTGAAGCTTTCTTT
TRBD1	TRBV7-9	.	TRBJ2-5	CASSLGARGRETQYF	TGTGCCAGCAGCTTAGGCGCCAGGGGGCGAGAGACCCAGTACTTC
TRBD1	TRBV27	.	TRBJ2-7	CASSLGPGGYEQYF	TGTGCCAGCAGTTTGGGCCCAGGGGGCTACGAGCAGTACTTC
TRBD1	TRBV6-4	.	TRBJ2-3	CASSDSEGGADTQYF	TGTGCCAGCAGTGACTCGGAAGGGGGCGCAGATACGCAGTATTTT
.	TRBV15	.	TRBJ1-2	CATSKLDIAYGYTF	TGTGCCACCAGCAAACTAGACATTGCCTATGGCTACACCTTC
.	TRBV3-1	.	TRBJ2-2	CASSQVLGELFF	TGTGCCAGCAGCCAAGTACTCGGGGAGCTGTTTTTT
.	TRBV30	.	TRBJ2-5	CAWSVHSGETQYF	TGTGCCTGGAGTGTGCACTCGGGGGAGACCCAGTACTTC
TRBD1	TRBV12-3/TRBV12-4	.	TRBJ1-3	CASRGPGQTLLLPPRSGNTIYF	TGTGCCAGCAGGGGTCCGGGACAGACACTACTTCTACCCCCCCGCTCTGGAAACACCATATATTTT
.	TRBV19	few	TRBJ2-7	CASSPDSYEQYF	TGTGCCAGTAGTCCCGACTCCTACGAGCAGTACTTC
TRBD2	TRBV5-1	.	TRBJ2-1	CASSSGLAGEGGNEQFF	TGCGCCAGCAGTTCCGGACTAGCGGGAGAGGGAGGCAATGAGCAGTTCTTC
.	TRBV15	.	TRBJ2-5	CATSVRGRETQYF	TGTGCCACCAGTGTCAGGGGCAGGGAGACCCAGTACTTC
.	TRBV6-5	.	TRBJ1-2	CASSYSLVKGYTF	TGTGCCAGCAGTTACAGCCTGGTAAAGGGCTACACCTTC
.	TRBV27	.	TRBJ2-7	CASSDRDESYEQYF	TGTGCCAGCAGTGACCGGGACGAGTCCTACGAGCAGTACTTC
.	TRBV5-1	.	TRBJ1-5	CASSFEGGNQPQHF	TGCGCCAGCAGCTTTGAAGGGGGCAATCAGCCCCAGCATTTT